This T cell receptor beta chain appears in the sequencing data of a study of cytomegalovirus exposure and HLA in healthy donors. PCR was performed using 60 Vbeta and 13 Jbeta primers. TCRdb's table, derived via immunoSEQ multiplex PCR, lists solely in-frame clones and lacks some. This sample's table reports 100,000 to 150,000 clones. The specimen sequenced was PBMCs. The clonotype comes from a woman between 35 and 50 years old in good health and CMV-seropositive.

CDR3 region: CASSQANYGYTF. The CDR3 DNA follows: TGTGCCAGCAGTCAGGCAAACTATGGCTACACCTTC. The chain combines TRBV2 with TRBJ1-2; D is undetermined. Germline V lookup: CDR1 SNHLY, CDR2 FYNNEI. The V gene lost 5 bases and the J gene lost 2 bases, with 6 bases spanning the gap. The length of the CDR3 is 12 residues.